This T cell receptor (beta chain) was found in a study of T cell responses to AZD1222 COVID-19 vaccine. Study-wide findings and caveats: Among vaccine-associated CD4 TCRs, coverage spanned spike, with dominance at 160-218 and 743-854. The sample set comprised mostly white British donors with more females, and clonal diversity was possibly underestimated.

Doses given second, at about 4 or about 12 weeks, were pooled. A word on this clone: Antigen specificity is unknown.

This CDR3 is 14 amino acids long. J lost 8 bases, V lost 11 bases, and 10 bases had no gene match. Germline-derived CDR1 and CDR2 are KGHSH and LQKENI. TCRdb keeps only in-frame clones here, not all; method: immunoSEQ multiplex PCR. This table holds 90,000 to 150,000 clones, 87% found once. The source was peripheral blood, collected 28 days after the second AZD1222 dose. The V and J genes are TRBV18 and TRBJ2-1; 12 positions agree with TRBD2. The TCR comes from an adult who received the AZD1222 COVID-19 vaccine. CDR3 in DNA: TGTGCCTCCCGGACTAGCGGGGCTCATGATGAGCAGTTCTTC. Its protein is CASRTSGAHDEQFF. The whole variable domain, filled in from reference TRBV18 and TRBJ2-1, reads NAGVMQNPRHLVRRRGQEARLRCSPMKGHSHVYWYRQLPEEGLKFMVYLQKENIIDESGMPKERFSAEFPKEGPSILRIQQVVRGDSAAYFCASRTSGAHDEQFFGPGTRLTVL.